The source of this TCR beta chain is a study of OX40 agonist ivuxolimab in advanced cancers. Background on the whole study: Ivuxolimab was a fully human IgG2 agonistic monoclonal antibody targeting the costimulatory receptor OX40 (CD134). Intravenous ivuxolimab was administered to patients every 2 weeks at six dose levels: 0.01, 0.1, 0.3, 1.5, 3 and 10 mg/kg. In the dose-escalation cohort, around four fifths of patients were male, and the mean age was around 60 years, with a range of 23 to 79. Prior anti-PD-1, anti-PD-L1 or anti-CTLA-4 therapy was permitted, and approximately 39% of dose-escalation patients had received checkpoint inhibitors. Peripheral TCRbeta sequencing was intended to test whether TCR sequence diversity was altered and clonal T-cell expansion was caused by ivuxolimab. Partial responses were achieved by three dose-escalation patients, of whom one had hepatocellular carcinoma and two had cutaneous melanoma. Of the 50 or so patients in dose escalation, about 20 had hepatocellular carcinoma, about 15 had melanoma, 9 had renal cell carcinoma and 9 had head and neck cancer. The paper reports the monotherapy dose-escalation portion (N of about 47 patients) of the phase I ivuxolimab trial.

Trimming removed 3 bases from V and 4 bases from J, leaving 12 bases between the germline ends. The CDR3 numbers 15 residues from cysteine through phenylalanine. Of all the DNA, just the CDR3 is kept, 45 bases in frame from base 1. Based on the germline V gene (reference sequence), the CDR1 and CDR2 sequences are LNHDA and SQIVND. Paper-wide results and their limitations: In partial responders in the 0.1-3.0 mg/kg groups, normalized peripheral clonal expansion was found to be among the lowest, especially among CD8+ T cells. Low levels of normalized T-cell clonal expansion were also seen in some patients who did not respond. Clonal expansion of both CD4+ and CD8+ blood T cells was observed from baseline to week 6 at doses 0.1 to 3.0 mg/kg. The antigen specificity of the clonally expanded peripheral T cells was not determined. After ivuxolimab, CD8+ T cells had more expanded clones than CD4+ T cells on average.

On this clone: Its antigen remains unidentified. No base-level quality is on record; no much larger clone is a single base apart.

The trial excluded patients who had a history of autoimmune disease or were on systemic immunosuppression. Peripheral blood for TCR sequencing was collected from all dose cohorts at baseline, on cycle 4 day 1, and on cycle 7 day 1. Samples were obtained from an open-label, multicenter, first-in-human phase I dose-escalation trial of ivuxolimab. The trial enrolled adults with locally advanced or metastatic head and neck squamous cell, hepatocellular, melanoma or renal cell carcinoma. Before TCR sequencing, CD4+ T cells and CD8+ T cells from peripheral blood were sorted into separate populations. Genomic DNA was isolated from the sorted cells so that the TCRbeta CDR3 region could be sequenced. The immunoSEQ Assay was used to sequence the TCRbeta CDR3 regions. This immuneACCESS table, as held by TCRdb, lists in-frame sequences with V and J called but not all clones. Of the missing ones, under half trace to an unresolved V gene in checked studies; the others have no known cause. The sample table contains over 55,000 clones; only one count was recorded for 80% of them. Together, the top ten hold around 8.2% of the sample.

The chain was built from TRBV19 and TRBJ2-2, with TRBD1 tentatively as D gene (6 bases match). The starting material was CD4+ or CD8+ T cells sorted from blood, obtained in a trial of the OX40 agonist ivuxolimab. The receptor's source is an adult with an advanced solid tumor such as melanoma, head and neck, liver or kidney cancer. CDR3 loop: CASSIQAGATGELFF. At the DNA level, the sequence is TGTGCCAGTAGTATTCAGGCAGGGGCCACCGGGGAGCTGTTTTTT.